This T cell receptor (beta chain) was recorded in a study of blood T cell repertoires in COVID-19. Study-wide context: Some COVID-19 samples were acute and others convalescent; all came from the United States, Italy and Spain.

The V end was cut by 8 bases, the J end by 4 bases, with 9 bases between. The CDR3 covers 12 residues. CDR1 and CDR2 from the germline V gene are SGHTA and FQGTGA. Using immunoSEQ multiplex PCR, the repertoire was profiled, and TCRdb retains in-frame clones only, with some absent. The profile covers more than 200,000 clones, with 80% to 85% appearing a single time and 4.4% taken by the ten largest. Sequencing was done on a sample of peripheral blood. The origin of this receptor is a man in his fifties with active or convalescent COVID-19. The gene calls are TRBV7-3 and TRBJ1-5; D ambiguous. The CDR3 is CASSRGNQPQHF. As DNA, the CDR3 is TGTGCCAGCTCCCGAGGAAATCAGCCCCAGCATTTT.